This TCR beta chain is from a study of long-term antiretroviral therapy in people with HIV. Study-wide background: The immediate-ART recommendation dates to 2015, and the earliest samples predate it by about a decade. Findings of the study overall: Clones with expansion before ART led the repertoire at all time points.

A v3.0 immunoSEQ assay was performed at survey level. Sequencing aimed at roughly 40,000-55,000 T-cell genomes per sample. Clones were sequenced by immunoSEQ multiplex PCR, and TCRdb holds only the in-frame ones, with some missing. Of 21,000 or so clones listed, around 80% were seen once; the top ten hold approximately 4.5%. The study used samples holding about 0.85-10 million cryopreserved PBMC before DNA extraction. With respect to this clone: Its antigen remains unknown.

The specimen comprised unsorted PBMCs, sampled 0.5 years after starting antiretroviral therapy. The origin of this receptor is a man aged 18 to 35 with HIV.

The CDR3 DNA reads as TGTGCCAGCAGCCCTTTGGGAGTGGCATGGGAGCAGTACTTC. It codes for CASSPLGVAWEQYF. The chain employs TRBV7-2 and TRBJ2-7; TRBD2 is a possible D gene (5 bases). CDR1 is SGHTA, CDR2 FQGNSA, per germline. Trimming cost V 5 bases and J 7 bases, with 18 bases left between them. The CDR3 is 14 residues long.